The clone carrying this TCR beta chain appeared many times. This entry belongs to a study of T-cell reconstitution after alpha-beta-depleted transplantation in children. Unmatched junction bases numbered 9, after V lost 7 bases and J lost 4 bases. The CDR3 length is 15 residues. Preparing the TCRbeta library involved the use of unique molecular identifiers. TCRdb re-called the PCR reads with MiXCR, one entry per CDR3 protein. The table lists 250,000 to 350,000 distinct CDR3 sequences, around 9.6% of them singletons. The rearrangement links TRBV12-3 or TRBV12-4 to TRBJ2-3; 9 nucleotides align to TRBD1. The receptor comes from a human donor who donated a stem cell graft to a child with SCID. The material was PBMCs from the stem cell graft donor, obtained from the stem cell graft. CDR3 region: CASTRGQGAADTQYF. Here the CDR3 DNA reads TGTGCCAGCACCAGGGGACAGGGAGCAGCAGATACGCAGTATTTT.